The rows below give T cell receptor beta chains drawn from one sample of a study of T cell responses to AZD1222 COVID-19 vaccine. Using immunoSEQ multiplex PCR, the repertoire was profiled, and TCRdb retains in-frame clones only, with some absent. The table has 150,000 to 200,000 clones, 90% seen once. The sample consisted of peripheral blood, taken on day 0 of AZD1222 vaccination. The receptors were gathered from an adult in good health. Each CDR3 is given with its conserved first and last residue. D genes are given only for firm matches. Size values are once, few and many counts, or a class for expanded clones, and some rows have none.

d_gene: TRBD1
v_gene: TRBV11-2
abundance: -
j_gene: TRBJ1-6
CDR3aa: CASSLSAGGHSPLHF
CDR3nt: TGTGCCAGCAGCTTATCGGCAGGGGGACATTCACCCCTCCACTTT

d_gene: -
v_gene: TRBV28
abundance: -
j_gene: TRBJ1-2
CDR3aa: CASTLLPGTAAFYGYTF
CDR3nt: TGTGCCAGCACCTTACTACCCGGGACGGCGGCCTTCTATGGCTACACCTTC

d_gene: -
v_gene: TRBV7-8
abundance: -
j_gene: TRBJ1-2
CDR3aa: CASSPWGSLYGYTF
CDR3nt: TGTGCCAGCAGCCCCTGGGGTAGTCTCTATGGCTACACCTTC

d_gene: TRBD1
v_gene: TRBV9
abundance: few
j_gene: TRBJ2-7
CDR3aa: CASSVSTGPDEQYF
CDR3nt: TGTGCCAGCAGCGTGTCGACAGGGCCGGACGAGCAGTACTTC

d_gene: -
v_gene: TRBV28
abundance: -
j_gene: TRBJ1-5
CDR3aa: CASSFPHRGARLRNQPQHF
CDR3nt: TGTGCCAGCAGTTTTCCCCACCGGGGGGCGAGACTTCGTAATCAGCCCCAGCATTTT

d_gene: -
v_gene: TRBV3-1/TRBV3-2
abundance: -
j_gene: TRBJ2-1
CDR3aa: CASSQETGRWNEQFF
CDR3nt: TGTGCCAGCAGCCAAGAAACGGGGCGGTGGAATGAGCAGTTCTTC

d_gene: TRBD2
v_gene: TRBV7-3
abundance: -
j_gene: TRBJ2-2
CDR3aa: CASSYSGGASTGELFF
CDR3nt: TGTGCCAGCAGCTACAGCGGGGGGGCCAGCACCGGGGAGCTGTTTTTT

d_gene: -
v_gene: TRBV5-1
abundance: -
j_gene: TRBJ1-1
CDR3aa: CASSGQPGDREAFF
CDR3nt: TGCGCCAGCAGCGGGCAGCCGGGGGATCGGGAAGCTTTCTTT

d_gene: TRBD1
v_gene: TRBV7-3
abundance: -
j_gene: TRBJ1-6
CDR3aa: CASSLSGTGVSDSPLHF
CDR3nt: TGTGCCAGCAGCCTATCCGGGACAGGGGTTTCGGATTCACCCCTCCACTTT

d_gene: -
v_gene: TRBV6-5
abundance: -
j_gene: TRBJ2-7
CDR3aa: CASSYSRYIHEQYF
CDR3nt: TGTGCCAGCAGTTACTCCAGGTATATCCACGAGCAGTACTTC

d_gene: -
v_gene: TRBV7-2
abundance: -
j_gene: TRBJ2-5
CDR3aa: CASSLAGAQETQYF
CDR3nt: TGTGCCAGCAGCTTGGCGGGGGCCCAAGAGACCCAGTACTTC

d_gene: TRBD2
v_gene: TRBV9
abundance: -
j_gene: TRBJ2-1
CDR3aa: CASSVASGGHNEQFF
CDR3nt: TGTGCCAGCAGCGTGGCTAGCGGGGGCCACAATGAGCAGTTCTTC

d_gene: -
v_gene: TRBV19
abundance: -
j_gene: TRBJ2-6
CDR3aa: CASLDSIASGANVLTF
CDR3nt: TGTGCCAGTCTGGACAGTATCGCCTCTGGGGCCAACGTCCTGACTTTC

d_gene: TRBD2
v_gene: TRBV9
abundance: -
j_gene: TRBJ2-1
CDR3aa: CASSVASGDYNEQFF
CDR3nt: TGTGCCAGCAGCGTAGCTAGCGGAGACTACAATGAGCAGTTCTTC

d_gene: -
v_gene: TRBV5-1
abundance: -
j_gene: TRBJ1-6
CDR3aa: CASSRQRQDNSPLHF
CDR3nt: TGCGCCAGCAGTCGTCAACGACAGGATAATTCACCCCTCCACTTT

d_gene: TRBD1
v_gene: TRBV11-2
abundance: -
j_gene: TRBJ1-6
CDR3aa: CASSLVAGGLNSPLHF
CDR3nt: TGTGCCAGCAGCTTAGTTGCAGGGGGTTTGAATTCACCCCTCCACTTT

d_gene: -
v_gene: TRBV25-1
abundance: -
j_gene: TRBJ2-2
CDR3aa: CASSVTRTGELFF
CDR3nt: TGTGCCAGCAGTGTGACTAGAACCGGGGAGCTGTTTTTT

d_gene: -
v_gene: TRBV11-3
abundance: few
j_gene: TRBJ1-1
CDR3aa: CASTRQATEAFF
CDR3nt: TGTGCCAGCACCAGACAGGCCACTGAAGCTTTCTTT

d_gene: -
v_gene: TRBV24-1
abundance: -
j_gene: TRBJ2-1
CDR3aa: CATSDPTTYNEQFF
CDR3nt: TGTGCCACCAGTGATCCAACTACATACAATGAGCAGTTCTTC

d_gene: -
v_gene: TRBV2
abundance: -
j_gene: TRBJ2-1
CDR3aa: CASNVRVEQFF
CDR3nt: TGTGCCAGCAATGTCAGGGTTGAGCAGTTCTTC

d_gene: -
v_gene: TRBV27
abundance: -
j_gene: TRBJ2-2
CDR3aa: CASSVTNTGELFF
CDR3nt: TGTGCCAGCAGTGTCACGAACACCGGGGAGCTGTTTTTT

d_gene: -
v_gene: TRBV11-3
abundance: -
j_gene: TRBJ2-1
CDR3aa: CASSLAMAEQFF
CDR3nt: TGTGCCAGCAGCTTAGCAATGGCTGAGCAGTTCTTC

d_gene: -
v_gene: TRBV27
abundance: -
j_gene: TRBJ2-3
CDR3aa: CASHDGLYTQYF
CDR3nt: TGTGCCAGCCACGACGGTCTGTATACGCAGTATTTT

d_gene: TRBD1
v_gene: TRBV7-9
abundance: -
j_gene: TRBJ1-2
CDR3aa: CASSYGQGVNGYTF
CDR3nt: TGTGCCAGCAGCTACGGACAGGGGGTGAATGGCTACACCTTC

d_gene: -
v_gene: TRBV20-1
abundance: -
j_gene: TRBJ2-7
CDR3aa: CSASIGPQERNEQYF
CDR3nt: TGCAGTGCTAGTATTGGCCCCCAGGAACGTAACGAGCAGTACTTC

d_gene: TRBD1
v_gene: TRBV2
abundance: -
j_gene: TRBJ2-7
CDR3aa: CASSPPRQGRSYEQYF
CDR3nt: TGTGCCAGCAGCCCCCCCAGACAGGGTAGGAGCTACGAGCAGTACTTC

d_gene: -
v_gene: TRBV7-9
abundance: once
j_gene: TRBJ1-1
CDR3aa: CASSRGATEAFF
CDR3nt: TGTGCCAGCAGTCGAGGAGCCACTGAAGCTTTCTTT

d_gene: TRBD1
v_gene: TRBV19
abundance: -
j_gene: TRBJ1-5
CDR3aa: CASRDRTNQPQHF
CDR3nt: TGTGCCAGTAGGGACAGGACGAATCAGCCCCAGCATTTT

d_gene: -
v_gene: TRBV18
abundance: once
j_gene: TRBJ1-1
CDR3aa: CASSPQKNTEAFF
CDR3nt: TGTGCCAGCTCTCCGCAAAAAAACACTGAAGCTTTCTTT